This is a list of T cell receptor beta chains from one sample in a study of T cell clonotyping in hematopoietic cell transplantation. Sequencing was performed with immunoSEQ multiplex PCR; in TCRdb, only in-frame clones are kept and a portion is missing. The table lists tens of thousands of clones, 86% of them singletons, with 5.9% in the top ten. The starting material was peripheral blood mononuclear cells, obtained before stem cell transplant. These receptors all stem from a man in his 60s with biphenotypic leukemia. Some clones in this sample may be carry-over from other donors' samples. Both conserved end residues are part of each CDR3. The D gene is left open where the match is weak. For some rows the clone size is stated as once, few or many, or as a class when expanded; others skip it.

d_call,j_call,clone_size,v_call,cdr3_nt,cdr3_aa
.,TRBJ2-3,.,TRBV5-4,TGTGCCAGCAGCTGGGACGGGAGCACAGATACGCAGTATTTT,CASSWDGSTDTQYF
TRBD2,TRBJ2-7,.,TRBV6-1,TGTGCCACCACCTCTAGCGGGAGGTTCAACGAGCAGTACTTC,CATTSSGRFNEQYF
.,TRBJ2-7,.,TRBV9,TGTGCCAGCAGCGTAGCAGCTTCCTCCTACGAGCAGTACTTC,CASSVAASSYEQYF
TRBD2,TRBJ2-2,few,TRBV30,TGTGCCTGGAGGCTAGCGGGAGCACCCGGGGAGCTGTTTTTT,CAWRLAGAPGELFF
TRBD1,TRBJ1-5,.,TRBV12-5,TGTGCTAGTGGTTTCCCGAGGGGGCGGCAGCCCCAGCATTTT,CASGFPRGRQPQHF
.,TRBJ1-2,.,TRBV28,TGTGCCAGCATTACCGAAGTGGGACCGCACTATGGCTACACCTTC,CASITEVGPHYGYTF
.,TRBJ1-1,.,TRBV5-4,TGTGCCAGCAGCTTGTGGGAAGGAGAAGCTTTCTTT,CASSLWEGEAFF
.,TRBJ2-2,.,TRBV5-1,TGCGCCAGCAGCTTAGCAAACACCGGGGAGCTGTTTTTT,CASSLANTGELFF
TRBD2,TRBJ2-7,.,TRBV19,TGTGCCAGTAGTCCCACCGCGGGGGACGAGCAGTACTTC,CASSPTAGDEQYF
.,TRBJ1-2,.,TRBV6-5,TGTGCCAGCAGCCCCGGGGAGTATGGCTACACCTTC,CASSPGEYGYTF
TRBD1,TRBJ1-1,.,TRBV7-2,TGTGCCAGCAGCTTAGGACAGGGGGGAAAAGCTTTCTTT,CASSLGQGGKAFF
.,TRBJ1-4,.,TRBV7-9,TGTGCCAGCAGCTTAGCGTTACGTGAAAAACTGTTTTTT,CASSLALREKLFF
.,TRBJ2-5,.,TRBV7-2,TGTGCCAGCAGCTTAGCGAGTGGGCGTCAAGAGACCCAGTACTTC,CASSLASGRQETQYF
.,TRBJ2-2,once,TRBV6-6,TGTGCCAGTGACAACGGGCCGTACACCGGGGAGCTGTTTTTT,CASDNGPYTGELFF
TRBD1,TRBJ2-7,.,TRBV6-5,TGTGCCAGCAGACAGGGGATCACCGAGCAGTACTTC,CASRQGITEQYF
.,TRBJ1-1,.,TRBV27,TGTGCCAGCAGTTTTCAGGCTTGGCCGCCCACTGAAGCTTTCTTT,CASSFQAWPPTEAFF
.,TRBJ2-3,.,TRBV19,TGTGCCAGTAGTAGCGACCCTCTCACGCGCGCTAGCACAGATACGCAGTATTTT,CASSSDPLTRASTDTQYF
.,TRBJ2-7,.,TRBV27,TGTGCCAGCAGTTCCCCAGCGATCAACGAGCAGTACTTC,CASSSPAINEQYF